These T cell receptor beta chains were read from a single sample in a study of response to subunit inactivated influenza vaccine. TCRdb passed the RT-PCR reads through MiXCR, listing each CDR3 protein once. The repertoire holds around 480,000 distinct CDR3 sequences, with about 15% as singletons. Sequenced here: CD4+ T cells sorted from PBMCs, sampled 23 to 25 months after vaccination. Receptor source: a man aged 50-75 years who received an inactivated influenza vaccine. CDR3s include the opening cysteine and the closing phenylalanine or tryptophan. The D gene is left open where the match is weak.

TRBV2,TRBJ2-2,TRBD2,CASRPTSGGAGELFF
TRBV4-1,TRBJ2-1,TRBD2,CASSQGVAGVYNEQFF
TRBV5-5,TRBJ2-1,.,CAIPPWTIYNEQFF
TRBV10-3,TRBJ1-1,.,CAISDPPSGGLAEAFF
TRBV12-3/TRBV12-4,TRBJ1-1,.,CASTGGGLTEAFF
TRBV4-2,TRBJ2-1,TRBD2,CASRQGLADYNEQFF
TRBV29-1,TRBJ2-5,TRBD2,CSAYTSGSKETQYF
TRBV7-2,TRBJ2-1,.,CASSSNPSSYNEQFF
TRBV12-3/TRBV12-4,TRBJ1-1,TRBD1,CASSQDRPNTEAFF
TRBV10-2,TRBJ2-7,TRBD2,CASSDVGTSSYEQYF
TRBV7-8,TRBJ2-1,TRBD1,CASSLGRTGGIQFF
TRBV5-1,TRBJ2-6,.,CASSSQSSGANVLTF
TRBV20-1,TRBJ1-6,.,CSASTSGALHF
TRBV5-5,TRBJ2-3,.,CASSGDPSTDTQYF
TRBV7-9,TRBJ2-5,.,CASSRSGVGETQYF
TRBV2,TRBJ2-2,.,CASRNRVSTGELFF
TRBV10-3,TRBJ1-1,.,CAIRETTGMNTEAFF